This entry describes one TCR beta chain. Its target is unknown. With 60 Vbeta and 13 Jbeta primers, the PCR was carried out. This table comes from immunoSEQ multiplex PCR, and its TCRdb copy is limited to in-frame clones, with some not included. Altogether some 150,000 clones are present, 74% being singletons, with the ten largest covering 2.1%. The data were obtained in a study of cytomegalovirus exposure and HLA in healthy donors. General study results and limits: Later analysis showed TCR association rates varying by HLA locus, highest for DRB1 and lowest for HLA-C. Later on, a genetic analysis was performed. It linked a missense variant in DCLRE1C with V- and J-gene trimming of TCR beta.

CDR3 length equals 14 residues. V shed 7 bases and J shed 1 base, with 13 bases lying between them. The germline gives CDR1 MDHEN, CDR2 SYDVKM. The sequenced sample consisted of PBMCs. V is TRBV28 and J is TRBJ1-1; D unclear. The TCR comes from a man aged 25 to 40 in good health and CMV-seronegative. The chain's CDR3 is CASNPHLSNTEAFF. The CDR3 DNA follows: TGTGCCAGCAATCCTCACCTATCGAACACTGAAGCTTTCTTT. Full variable domain (missing parts from reference TRBV28 and TRBJ1-1): DVKVTQSSRYLVKRTGEKVFLECVQDMDHENMFWYRQDPGLGLRLIYFSYDVKMKEKGDIPEGYSVSREKKERFSLILESASTNQTSMYLCASNPHLSNTEAFFGQGTRLTVV.